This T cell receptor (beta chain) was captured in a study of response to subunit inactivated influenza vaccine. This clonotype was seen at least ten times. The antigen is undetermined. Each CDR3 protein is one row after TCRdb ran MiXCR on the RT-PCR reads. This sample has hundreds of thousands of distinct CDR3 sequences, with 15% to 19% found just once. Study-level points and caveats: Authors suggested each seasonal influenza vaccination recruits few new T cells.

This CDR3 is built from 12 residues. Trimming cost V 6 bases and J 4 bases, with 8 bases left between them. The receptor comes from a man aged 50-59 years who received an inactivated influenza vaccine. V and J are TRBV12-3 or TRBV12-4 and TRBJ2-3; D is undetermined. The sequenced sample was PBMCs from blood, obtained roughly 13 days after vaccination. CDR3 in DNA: TGTGCCAGCAGCCTAAGGCCAGATACGCAGTATTTT. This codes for CASSLRPDTQYF.